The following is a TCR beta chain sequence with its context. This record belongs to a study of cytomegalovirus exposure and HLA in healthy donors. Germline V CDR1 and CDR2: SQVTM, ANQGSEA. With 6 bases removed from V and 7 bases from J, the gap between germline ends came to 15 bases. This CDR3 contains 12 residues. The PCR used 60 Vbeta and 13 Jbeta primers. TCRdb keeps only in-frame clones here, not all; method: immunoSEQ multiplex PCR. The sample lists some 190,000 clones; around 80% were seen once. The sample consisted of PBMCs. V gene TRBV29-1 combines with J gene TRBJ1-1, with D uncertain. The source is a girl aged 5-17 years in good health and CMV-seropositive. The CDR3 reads CSVAIGPREAFF. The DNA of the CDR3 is TGCAGCGTAGCTATTGGTCCTCGTGAAGCTTTCTTT.